This TCR beta chain stems from a study of response to subunit inactivated influenza vaccine. TCRdb passed the RT-PCR reads through MiXCR, listing each CDR3 protein once. The sample has around 300,000 distinct CDR3 sequences; roughly 20% are singletons. The CDR3 loop spans 13 amino acids. V shed 6 bases and J shed 10 bases, with 16 bases lying between them. Germline CDR1 reads MNHEY; CDR2 reads SVGEGT. This clonotype has just one count. The receptor was isolated from a man aged 50-75 years who received an inactivated influenza vaccine. V is TRBV6-2 or TRBV6-3 and J is TRBJ2-1; the D is unclear. The material sequenced was PBMCs from blood, taken about 20 months after vaccination. CDR3 residues: CASSLPVAQEQFF. The CDR3 DNA reads TGTGCCAGCAGCCTCCCCGTTGCACAAGAGCAGTTCTTC.